The clone carrying this TCR beta chain was seen ten or more times. This record comes from a study of low-dose radiotherapy and immunotherapy resistance in tumors. Study overall: Aspirin was taken orally at 300 mg daily by patients, and this continued for four cycles from cycle 1 day 1.

Covering alpha and beta chains, TRAV- and TRBV-specific primers were used for the first-strand cDNA. With a V-primer adapter and a constant-region primer, TCRs were amplified for 20 to 25 PCR cycles. MiXCR, applied by TCRdb to the reads, yields one record per CDR3 protein. The table has tens of thousands of distinct CDR3 sequences, about 25% seen once. Trimming removed 4 bases from V and 2 bases from J; junction bases left unmatched: 8. This CDR3 has 16 residues. Germline CDR1 reads LGHDT; CDR2 reads YNNKEL (reference sequence). Specified time point: after trial treatment. Sample treatment: LDRT plus nivolumab, ipilimumab, low-dose cyclophosphamide and aspirin (RACIN trial). Treatment combined nivolumab, ipilimumab, aspirin, low-dose cyclophosphamide and low-dose radiotherapy in a dose-escalation trial. The patients who were eligible all carried advanced solid tumors that lacked tumor-infiltrating lymphocytes, meaning the tumors were TIL-negative.

This receptor was identified in a male donor with prostate cancer. The rearrangement links TRBV3-1 to TRBJ2-7, with 10 bases fitting TRBD2. The sequencing here drew on PBMCs, taken after low-dose radiotherapy plus immunotherapy. The CDR3 loop reads CASSRPLAGGTYEQYF. CDR3 coding DNA: TGTGCCAGCAGCCGACCCTTAGCGGGAGGCACCTACGAGCAGTACTTC.